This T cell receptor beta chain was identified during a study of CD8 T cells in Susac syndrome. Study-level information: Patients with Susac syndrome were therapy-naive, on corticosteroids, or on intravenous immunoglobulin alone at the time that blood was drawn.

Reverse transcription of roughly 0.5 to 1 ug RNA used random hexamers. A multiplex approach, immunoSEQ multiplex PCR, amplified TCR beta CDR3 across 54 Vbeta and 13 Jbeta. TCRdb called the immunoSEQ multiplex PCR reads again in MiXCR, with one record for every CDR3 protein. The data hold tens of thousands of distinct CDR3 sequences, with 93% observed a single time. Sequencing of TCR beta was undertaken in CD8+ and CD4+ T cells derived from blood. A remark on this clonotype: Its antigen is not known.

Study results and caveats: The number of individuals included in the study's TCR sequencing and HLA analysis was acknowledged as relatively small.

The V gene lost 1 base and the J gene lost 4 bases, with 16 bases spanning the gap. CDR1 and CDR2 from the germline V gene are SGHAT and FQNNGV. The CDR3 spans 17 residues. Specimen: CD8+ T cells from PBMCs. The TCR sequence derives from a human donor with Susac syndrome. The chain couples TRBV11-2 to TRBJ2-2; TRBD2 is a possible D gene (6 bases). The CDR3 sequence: CASSLVSRLEGTGELFF. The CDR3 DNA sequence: TGTGCCAGCAGCTTAGTATCTAGACTAGAGGGCACCGGGGAGCTGTTTTTT.